This TCR beta chain was sequenced in a study of blood T cell repertoires in COVID-19. Sequencing used immunoSEQ multiplex PCR; TCRdb keeps in-frame clones, though not all of them. This sample has about 56,000 clones, with approximately 81% found just once. V gave up 0 bases and J gave up 3 bases; unmatched junction bases: 5. Germline values: CDR1 SGDLS, CDR2 YYNGEE. The CDR3 extends over 16 amino acids. Sequenced input: peripheral blood. V and J are TRBV9 and TRBJ2-7; 11 bases agree with TRBD1. This TCR was recovered from a man between 60 and 75 years old with COVID-19, enrolled during active disease. The CDR3 loop reads CASSVAGTGGNYEQYF. For the CDR3, the DNA is TGTGCCAGCAGCGTAGCCGGGACAGGGGGAAACTACGAGCAGTACTTC.